Below, one T cell receptor beta chain is given with its context. Since a much larger clone is just one base distant, this may be a read error. Germline CDR1 and CDR2: SGHAT and FQDESV (reference sequence). The CDR3 totals 16 residues. Method: immunoSEQ multiplex PCR; TCRdb's copy keeps in-frame clones and lacks some. The repertoire holds some 2,100 clones, with roughly 80% as singletons. This sample stems from a study of brain metastases from non-small cell lung cancer. This chain uses TRBV11-1 with TRBJ2-1, with 9 positions matching TRBD2. This receptor was obtained from a donor at least 40 years old with non-small cell lung cancer. Sequencing was done on a sample of tissue from a brain metastasis. CDR3 amino acids: CVSSLGGGGATDEQFF. DNA for the CDR3: TGTGTCAGCAGCTTAGGCGGCGGGGGGGCGACCGATGAGCAGTTCTTC.